One sample yielded the 2 T cell receptor beta chains listed below, sequenced in a study of blood T cells in healthy people across ages. For the second PCR, which ran for about 6 to 11 cycles, a sample-barcoded 5' primer and a J-beta primer mix were used. TCRdb ran MiXCR on the 5' RACE reads and lists one entry per CDR3 protein. This sample has roughly 930,000 distinct CDR3 sequences, with approximately 49% found just once. The sample taken for sequencing was blood. All receptors derive from a man in his thirties or forties in good health.

The chain links TRBV12-3 or TRBV12-4 to TRBJ1-2, with 7 nucleotides matching TRBD1. Trimming cost V 7 bases and J 7 bases; bases outside gene matches: 9. The CDR3 extends over 13 amino acids. The CDR3 loop is CASNIDRASGYTF. Written as DNA, the CDR3 is TGTGCCAGCAACATCGACAGGGCCTCTGGCTACACCTTC.

The rearrangement uses TRBV20-1 and TRBJ1-5; 10 bases fit TRBD1. V shed 5 bases, J shed 7 bases, and the junction held 8 bases outside the gene matches. This CDR3 contains 14 residues. Germline-derived CDR1 and CDR2 are DFQATT and SNEGSKA (reference sequence). CDR3 sequence (DNA): TGCAGTGCTTCGAGACAGGGGGCCTACCAGCCCCAGCATTTT. It codes for CSASRQGAYQPQHF.